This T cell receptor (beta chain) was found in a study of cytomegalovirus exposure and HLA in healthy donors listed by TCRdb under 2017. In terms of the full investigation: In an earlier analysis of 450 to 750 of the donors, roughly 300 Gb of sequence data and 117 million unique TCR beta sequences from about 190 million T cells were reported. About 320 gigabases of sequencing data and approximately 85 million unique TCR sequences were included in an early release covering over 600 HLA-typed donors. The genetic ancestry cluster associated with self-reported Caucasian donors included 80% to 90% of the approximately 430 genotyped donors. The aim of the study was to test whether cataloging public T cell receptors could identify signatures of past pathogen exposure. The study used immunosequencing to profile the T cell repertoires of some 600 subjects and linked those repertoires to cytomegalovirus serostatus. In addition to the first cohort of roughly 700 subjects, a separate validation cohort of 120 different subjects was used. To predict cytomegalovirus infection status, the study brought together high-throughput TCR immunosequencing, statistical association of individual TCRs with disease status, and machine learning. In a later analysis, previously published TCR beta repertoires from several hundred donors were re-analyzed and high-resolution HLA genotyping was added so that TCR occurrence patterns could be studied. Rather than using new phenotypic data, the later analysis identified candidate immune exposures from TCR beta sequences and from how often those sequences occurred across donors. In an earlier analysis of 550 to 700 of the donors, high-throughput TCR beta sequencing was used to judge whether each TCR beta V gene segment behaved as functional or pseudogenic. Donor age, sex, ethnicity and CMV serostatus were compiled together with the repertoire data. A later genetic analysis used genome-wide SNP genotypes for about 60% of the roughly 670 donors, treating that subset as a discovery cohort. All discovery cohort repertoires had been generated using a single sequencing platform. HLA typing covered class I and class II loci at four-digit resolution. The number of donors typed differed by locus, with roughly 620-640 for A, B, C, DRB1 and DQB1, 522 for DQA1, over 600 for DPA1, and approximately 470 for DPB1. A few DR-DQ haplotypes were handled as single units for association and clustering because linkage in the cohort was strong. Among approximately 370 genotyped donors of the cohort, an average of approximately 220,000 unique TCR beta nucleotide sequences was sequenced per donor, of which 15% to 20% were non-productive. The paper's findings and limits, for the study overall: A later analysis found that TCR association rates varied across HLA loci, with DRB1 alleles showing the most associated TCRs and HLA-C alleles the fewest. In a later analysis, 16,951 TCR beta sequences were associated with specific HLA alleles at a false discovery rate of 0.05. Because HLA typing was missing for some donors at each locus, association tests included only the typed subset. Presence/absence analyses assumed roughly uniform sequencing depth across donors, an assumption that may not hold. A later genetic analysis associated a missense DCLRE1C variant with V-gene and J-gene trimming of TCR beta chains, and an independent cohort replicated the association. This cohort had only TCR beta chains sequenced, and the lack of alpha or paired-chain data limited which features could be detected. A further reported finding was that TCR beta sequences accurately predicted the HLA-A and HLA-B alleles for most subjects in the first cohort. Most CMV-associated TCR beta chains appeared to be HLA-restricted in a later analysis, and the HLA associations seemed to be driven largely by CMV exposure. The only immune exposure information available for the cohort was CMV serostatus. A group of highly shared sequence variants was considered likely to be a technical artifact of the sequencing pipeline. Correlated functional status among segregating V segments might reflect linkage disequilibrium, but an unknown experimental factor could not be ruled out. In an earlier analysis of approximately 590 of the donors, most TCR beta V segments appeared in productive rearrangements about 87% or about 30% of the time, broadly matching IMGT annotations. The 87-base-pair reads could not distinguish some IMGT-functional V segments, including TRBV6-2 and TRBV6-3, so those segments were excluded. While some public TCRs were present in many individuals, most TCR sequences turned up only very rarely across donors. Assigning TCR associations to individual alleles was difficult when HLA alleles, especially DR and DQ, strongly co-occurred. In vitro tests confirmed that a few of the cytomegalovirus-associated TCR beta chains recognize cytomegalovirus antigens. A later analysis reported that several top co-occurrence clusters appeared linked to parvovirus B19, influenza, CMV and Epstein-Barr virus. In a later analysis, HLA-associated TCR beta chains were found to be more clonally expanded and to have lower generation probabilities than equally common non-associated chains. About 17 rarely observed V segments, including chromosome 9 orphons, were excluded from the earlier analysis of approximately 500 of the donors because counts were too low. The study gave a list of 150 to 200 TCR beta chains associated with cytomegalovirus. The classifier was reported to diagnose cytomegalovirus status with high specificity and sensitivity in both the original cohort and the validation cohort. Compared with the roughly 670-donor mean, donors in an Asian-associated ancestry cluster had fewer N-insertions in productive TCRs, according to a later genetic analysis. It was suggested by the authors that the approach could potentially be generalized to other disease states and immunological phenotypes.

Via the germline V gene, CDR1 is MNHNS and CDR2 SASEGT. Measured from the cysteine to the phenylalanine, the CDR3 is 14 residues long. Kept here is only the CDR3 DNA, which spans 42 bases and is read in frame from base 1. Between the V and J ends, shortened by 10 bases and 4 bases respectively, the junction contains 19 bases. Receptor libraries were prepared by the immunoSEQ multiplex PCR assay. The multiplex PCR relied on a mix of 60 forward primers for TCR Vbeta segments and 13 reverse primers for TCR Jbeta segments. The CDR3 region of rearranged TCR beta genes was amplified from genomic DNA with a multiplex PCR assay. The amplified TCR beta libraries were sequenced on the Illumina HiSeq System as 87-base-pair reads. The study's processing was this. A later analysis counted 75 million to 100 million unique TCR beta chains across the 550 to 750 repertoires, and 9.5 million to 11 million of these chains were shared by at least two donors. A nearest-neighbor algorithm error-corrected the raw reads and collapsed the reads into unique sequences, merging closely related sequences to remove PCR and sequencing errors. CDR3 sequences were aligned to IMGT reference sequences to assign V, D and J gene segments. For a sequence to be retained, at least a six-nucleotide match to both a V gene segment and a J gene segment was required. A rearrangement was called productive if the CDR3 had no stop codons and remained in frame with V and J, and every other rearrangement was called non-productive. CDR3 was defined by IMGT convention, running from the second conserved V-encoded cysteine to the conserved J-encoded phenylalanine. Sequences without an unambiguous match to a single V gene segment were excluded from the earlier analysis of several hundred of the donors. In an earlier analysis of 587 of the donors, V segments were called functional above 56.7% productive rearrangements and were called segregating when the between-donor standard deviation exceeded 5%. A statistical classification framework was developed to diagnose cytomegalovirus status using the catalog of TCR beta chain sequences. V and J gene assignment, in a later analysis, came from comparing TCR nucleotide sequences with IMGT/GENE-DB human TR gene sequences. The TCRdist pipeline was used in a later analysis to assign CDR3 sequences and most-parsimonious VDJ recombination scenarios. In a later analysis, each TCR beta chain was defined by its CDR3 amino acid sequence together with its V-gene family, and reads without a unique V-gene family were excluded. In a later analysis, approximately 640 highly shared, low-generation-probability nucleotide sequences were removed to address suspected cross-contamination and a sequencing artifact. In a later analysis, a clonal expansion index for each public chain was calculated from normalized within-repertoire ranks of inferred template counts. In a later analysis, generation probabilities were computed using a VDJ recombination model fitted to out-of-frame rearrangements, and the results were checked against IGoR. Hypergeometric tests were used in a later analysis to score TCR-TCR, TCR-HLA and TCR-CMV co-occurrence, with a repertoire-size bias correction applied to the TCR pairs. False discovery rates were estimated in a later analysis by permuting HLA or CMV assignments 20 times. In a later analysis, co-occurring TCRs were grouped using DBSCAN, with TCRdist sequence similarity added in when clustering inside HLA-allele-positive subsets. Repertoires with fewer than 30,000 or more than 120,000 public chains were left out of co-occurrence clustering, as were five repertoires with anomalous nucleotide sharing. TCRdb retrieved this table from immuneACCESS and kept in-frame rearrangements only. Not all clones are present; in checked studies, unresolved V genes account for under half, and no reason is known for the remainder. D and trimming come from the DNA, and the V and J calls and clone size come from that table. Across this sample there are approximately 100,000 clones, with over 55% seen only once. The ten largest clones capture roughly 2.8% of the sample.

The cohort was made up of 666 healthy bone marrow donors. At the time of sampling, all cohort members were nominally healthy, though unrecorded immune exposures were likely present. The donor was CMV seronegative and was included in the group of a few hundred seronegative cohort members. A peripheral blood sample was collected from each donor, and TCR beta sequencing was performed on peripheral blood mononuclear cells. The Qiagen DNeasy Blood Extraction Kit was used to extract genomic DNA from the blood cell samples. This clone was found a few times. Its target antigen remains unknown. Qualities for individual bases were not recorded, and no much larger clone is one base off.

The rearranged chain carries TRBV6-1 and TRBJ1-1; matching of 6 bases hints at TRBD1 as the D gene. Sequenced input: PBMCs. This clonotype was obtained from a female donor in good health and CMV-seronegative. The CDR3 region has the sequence CATKRGSRVTEAFF. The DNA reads TGTGCCACCAAAAGGGGGTCTCGTGTCACTGAAGCTTTCTTT.